This TCR beta chain was profiled in a study of blood T cells in healthy people across ages. At the level of the study: Per every two T cells, about one barcoded beta molecule was captured by template switching. Findings and caveats of the study: Relative to aged donors, long-lived donors carried more naive CD4+ cells and displayed higher diversity.

Germline CDR1 is SGDLS and CDR2 is YYNGEE. The CDR3 length is 15 residues. Combining a sample-barcoded 5' primer with a J-beta primer mix, a second PCR ran for roughly 7 to 12 cycles. One entry per CDR3 protein, called by TCRdb with MiXCR from the 5' RACE reads. The table lists about 780,000 distinct CDR3 sequences, roughly 60% of them singletons. A word on this clonotype: No antigen is known for it. The junction and the germline gene differ at one end; a read error may be behind it.

Extraction yielded at least 6 micrograms of total RNA per sample. The sequence was obtained from a young man in good health. Input material: blood. The rearrangement joins TRBV9 to TRBJ2-5, with 9 positions matching TRBD2. As DNA, the CDR3 is TGTGCCGGCAGCTCCGCGGGGGGGCACCAAGAGACCCAGTACTTC. Residues: CAGSSAGGHQETQYF. Supplemented by reference TRBV9 and TRBJ2-5, the full variable domain reads DSGVTQTPKHLITATGQRVTLRCSPRSGDLSVYWYQQSLDQGLQFLIQYYNGEERAKGNILERFSAQQFPDLHSELNLSSLELGDSALYFCAGSSAGGHQETQYFGPGTRLLVL.